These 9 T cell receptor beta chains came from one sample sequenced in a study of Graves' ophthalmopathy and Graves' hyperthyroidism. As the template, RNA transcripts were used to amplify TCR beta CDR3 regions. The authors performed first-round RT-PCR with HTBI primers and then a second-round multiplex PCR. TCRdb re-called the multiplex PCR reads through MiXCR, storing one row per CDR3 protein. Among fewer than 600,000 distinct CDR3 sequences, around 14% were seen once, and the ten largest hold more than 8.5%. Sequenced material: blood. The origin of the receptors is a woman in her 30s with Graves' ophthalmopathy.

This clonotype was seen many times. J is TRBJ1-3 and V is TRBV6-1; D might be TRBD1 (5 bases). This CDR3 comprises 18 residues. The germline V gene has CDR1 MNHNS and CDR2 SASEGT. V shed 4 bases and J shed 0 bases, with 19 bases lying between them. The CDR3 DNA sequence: TGTGCCAGCAGTGGCCTCGGGGCAGGAGAACTCTCTGGAAACACCATATATTTT. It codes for CASSGLGAGELSGNTIYF.

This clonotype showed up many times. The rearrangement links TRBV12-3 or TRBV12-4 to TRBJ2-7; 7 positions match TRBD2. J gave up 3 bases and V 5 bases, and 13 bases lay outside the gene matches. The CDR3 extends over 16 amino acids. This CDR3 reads CASSRRVGGGVYEQYF. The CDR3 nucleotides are TGTGCCAGCAGTCGGCGAGTGGGCGGGGGAGTCTACGAGCAGTACTTC.

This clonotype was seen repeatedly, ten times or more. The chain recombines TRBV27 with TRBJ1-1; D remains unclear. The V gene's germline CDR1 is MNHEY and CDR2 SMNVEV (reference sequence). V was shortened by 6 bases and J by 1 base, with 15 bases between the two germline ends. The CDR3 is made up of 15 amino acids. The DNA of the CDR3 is TGTGCCAGCAGAATGAGGGTTACAGCGAACACTGAAGCTTTCTTT. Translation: CASRMRVTANTEAFF.

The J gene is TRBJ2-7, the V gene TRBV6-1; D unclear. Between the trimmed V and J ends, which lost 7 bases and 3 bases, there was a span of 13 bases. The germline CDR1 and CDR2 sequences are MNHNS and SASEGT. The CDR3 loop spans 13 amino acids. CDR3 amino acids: CASKKSALYEQYF. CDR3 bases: TGTGCCAGCAAGAAGTCAGCCCTCTACGAGCAGTACTTC.

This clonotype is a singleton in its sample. The chain's CDR3 is CASSAHWNTEAFF. CDR3 nucleotides: TGTGCCAGCAGTGCCCACTGGAACACTGAAGCTTTCTTT. The J gene is TRBJ1-1, the V gene TRBV28; D remains ambiguous. Deletions cut 5 bases from V and 1 base from J, with 8 bases between. Germline assignment: CDR1 MDHEN and CDR2 SYDVKM. The CDR3 loop spans 13 amino acids.

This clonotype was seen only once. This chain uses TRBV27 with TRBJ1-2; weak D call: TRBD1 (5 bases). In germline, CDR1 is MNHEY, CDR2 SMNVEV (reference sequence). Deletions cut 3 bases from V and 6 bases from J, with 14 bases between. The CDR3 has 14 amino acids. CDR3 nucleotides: TGTGCCAGCAGTTTCAGAGGGTTGGGGGATGGCTACACCTTC. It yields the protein CASSFRGLGDGYTF.

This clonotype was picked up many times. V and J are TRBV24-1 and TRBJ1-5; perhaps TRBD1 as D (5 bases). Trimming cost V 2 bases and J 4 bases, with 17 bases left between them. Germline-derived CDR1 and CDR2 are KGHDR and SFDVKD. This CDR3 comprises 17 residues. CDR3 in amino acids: CATSDSRVAGPNQPQHF. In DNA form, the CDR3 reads TGTGCCACCAGTGATTCGAGAGTGGCAGGGCCTAATCAGCCCCAGCATTTT.

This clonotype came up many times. CDR3 nucleotides: TGTGCCAGCAGCTCTTCAGGGGGCTGGAATTCACCCCTCCACTTT. Translated: CASSSSGGWNSPLHF. V gene TRBV7-2 combines with J gene TRBJ1-6, with 8 bases identical to TRBD1. Germline CDR1 and CDR2: SGHTA and FQGNSA. V shed 4 bases and J 7 bases; nucleotides not matched to a gene: 6. This CDR3 is built from 15 residues.

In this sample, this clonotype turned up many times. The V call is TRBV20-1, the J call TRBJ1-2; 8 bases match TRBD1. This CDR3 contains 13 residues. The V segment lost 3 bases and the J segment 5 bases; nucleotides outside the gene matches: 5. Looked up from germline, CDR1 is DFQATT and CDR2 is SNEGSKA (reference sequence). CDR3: CSASSHRGYGYTF. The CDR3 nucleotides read TGCAGTGCTAGTTCTCACAGGGGGTATGGCTACACCTTC.